This T cell receptor (beta chain) was recorded in a study of identifying expanded T cells in peripheral blood. Findings and caveats of the study: Across healthy donors, higher total template counts meant significantly greater approximately two-week count variance. Over two and four weeks, about 15 and 18 clones changed, versus roughly 1.2 between replicates.

Sequencing was performed with immunoSEQ multiplex PCR; in TCRdb, only in-frame clones are kept and a portion is missing. Found here are approximately 90,000 clones, around 85% of them singletons; the top ten hold 5.5% to 6.5%. Looked up from germline, CDR1 is GTSNPN and CDR2 is SVGIG (reference sequence). The CDR3 loop spans 11 amino acids. V dropped 0 bases and J dropped 4 bases, with 4 bases sitting between them. During the collection period, no donor immune events like infections were recorded. Concerning this clone: The antigen is not known.

The chain recombines TRBV30 with TRBJ2-7, with D uncertain. The sequencing sample was made of blood. This TCR was recovered from a person aged 18-70 years in good health. The chain's CDR3 is CAWSVRYEQYF. The CDR3, as DNA: TGTGCCTGGAGTGTACGTTACGAGCAGTACTTC. The full variable domain, in which reference TRBV30 and TRBJ2-7 provide the parts outside the CDR3, is SQTIHQWPATLVQPVGSPLSLECTVEGTSNPNLYWYRQAAGRGLQLLFYSVGIGQISSEVPQNLSASRPQDRQFILSSKKLLLSDSGFYLCAWSVRYEQYFGPGTRLTVT.